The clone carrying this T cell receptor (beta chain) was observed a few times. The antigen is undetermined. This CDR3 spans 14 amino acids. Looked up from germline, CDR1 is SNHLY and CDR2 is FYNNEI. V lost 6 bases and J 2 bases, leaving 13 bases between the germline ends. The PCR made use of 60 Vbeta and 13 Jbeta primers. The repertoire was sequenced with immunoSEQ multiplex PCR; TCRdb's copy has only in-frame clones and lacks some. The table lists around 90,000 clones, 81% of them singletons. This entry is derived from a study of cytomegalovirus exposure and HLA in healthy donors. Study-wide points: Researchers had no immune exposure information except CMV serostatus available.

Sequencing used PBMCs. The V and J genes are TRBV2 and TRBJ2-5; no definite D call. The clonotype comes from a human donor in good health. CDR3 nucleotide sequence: TGTGCCAGCAGAGAATTGAACGGTCAAGAGACCCAGTACTTC. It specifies CASRELNGQETQYF.